This T cell receptor beta chain was documented in a study of T cell repertoires in cytomegalovirus infection. The CDR3 loop spans 15 amino acids. Germline lookup yields CDR1 MNHEY and CDR2 SMNVEV (reference sequence). V was pared by 5 bases and J by 6 bases, with 8 bases of the junction left unmatched. TCRdb re-derived calls from the reads in MiXCR, one entry per CDR3 protein. Among around 550,000 distinct CDR3 sequences, more than 20% were seen once, and the ten largest hold approximately 13%. The chain joins TRBV27 to TRBJ2-1, with 9 positions matching TRBD1. The sequence was collected from a human donor in good health (CMV status not recorded). Some clones in this sample may be carry-over from other donors' samples. Sequenced sample: PBMCs. The CDR3 reads CASSRDTGGRNEQFF. The DNA for the CDR3 is TGTGCCAGCAGTCGTGACACAGGGGGCCGCAATGAGCAGTTCTTC.